Listed here is a single T cell receptor beta chain. Its antigen has not been determined. The sample holds no much larger clone one base away, and base qualities are not on file. This sample is drawn from a study of blood T cell repertoires in COVID-19 (dated by TCRdb to about 2020). In the study overall: Samples from collaborators originated in the United States, Italy and Spain and spanned both the acute and convalescent phases of COVID-19. Where HLA class I and class II types were available, the types were taken from metadata supplied by the sample provider, not from assay-based typing. Deeply sampled blood TCRbeta repertoires from subjects exposed to, actively infected with, or recovered from COVID-19 were included in the dataset. A freely available public database, intended as a resource for researchers studying the immune response to SARS-CoV-2, is where the repertoires were released. Samples were obtained from the ongoing ImmuneRACE study (first 160 participants) and from 1,000 to 1,500 subjects provided by 6 global collaborators. The prospective study material was composed of cDNA or gDNA derived from T cells, B-cell-depleted T cells, or PBMCs. Nearly every sample came with metadata listing a de-identified subject ID, COVID-19 status, age in years and sex.

Overall study results and their limits: Clinical and demographic metadata were provided uncurated, with the amount varying by source and participant.

There are 15 amino acids in the CDR3, from cysteine to phenylalanine inclusive. Solely the CDR3 DNA is kept, with 45 bases framed from the first base. From a lookup of the germline V gene (reference sequence), CDR1 and CDR2 are MNHNY and SVGAGI. V and J lose 5 bases and 3 bases, and a span of 14 bases separates them. TCRbeta CDR3 regions were amplified from genomic DNA by means of the immunoSEQ Assay, a bias-controlled multiplex PCR. Regarding the original processing steps: Within the assay, amplification of reference gene primers was used to estimate how many nucleated cells each sample contained. To quantify the absolute abundance of each unique TCRbeta CDR3 rearrangement, sequence reads were collapsed and filtered. Productive Simpson clonality was computed per sample as the square root of Simpson's diversity index over productive rearrangements. Drawn from immuneACCESS, this table holds only the in-frame rearrangements with V and J called that TCRdb kept. Clones are partly lost; checked studies trace under half to an unresolved V gene and leave the rest unexplained. The V and J calls and clone size are taken from that table; D and trimming were inferred from the DNA. Across this sample there are roughly 160,000 clones, with approximately 90% seen only once. Of the sample, about 9.3% is held by the ten largest clones.

One collaborating source in Seattle enrolled patients while the patients were actively infected and followed the patients over time throughout the course of disease. Each collaborating institution followed its own protocols to collect whole blood in K2EDTA tubes. Collaborator samples were shipped for TCRbeta analysis as frozen whole blood, isolated PBMCs, or DNA extracted from either sample type. The clonotype originates from a woman aged 70-85 years with COVID-19, enrolled during active disease. Sequenced input: peripheral blood. The receptor chain draws on TRBV6-6 and TRBJ1-5, with the D gene uncertain. The nucleotide sequence reads TGTGCCAGCAGTAGCACAGTGCGGGACAATCAGCCCCAGCATTTT. Its protein product is CASSSTVRDNQPQHF.